These 31 T cell receptor beta chains came from one sample sequenced in a study of OX40 agonist ivuxolimab in advanced cancers. The protocol used for the library was the immunoSEQ multiplex PCR assay. The table was pulled from immuneACCESS by TCRdb, which kept in-frame rearrangements only. Such tables lose some clones; where checked, under half of the loss comes from unresolved V genes, and the rest has no known cause. The sample contains approximately 87,000 clones, more than 85% of them found a single time. The ten largest clones capture 3% to 3.5% of the sample. The specimen comprised CD4+ or CD8+ T cells sorted from blood, sampled in a trial of the OX40 agonist ivuxolimab. The receptors stem from an adult with an advanced solid tumor such as melanoma, head and neck, liver or kidney cancer.

The chain links TRBV27 to TRBJ2-1; 12 nucleotides agree with TRBD1. With 7 bases clipped from V and 9 bases from J, the junction kept 10 bases outside the gene matches. The germline gives CDR1 MNHEY, CDR2 SMNVEV (reference sequence). This CDR3 spans 15 amino acids. CDR3 region: CASTPGTGGQGEQFF. In nucleotides, the CDR3 is TGTGCCAGCACTCCCGGGACAGGGGGCCAAGGTGAGCAGTTCTTC.

The chain employs TRBV19 and TRBJ2-7, with TRBD2 identical over 12 bases. Germline loops: CDR1 LNHDA, CDR2 SQIVND (reference sequence). CDR3 length equals 14 residues. Trimming cost V 4 bases and J 5 bases; bases outside gene matches: 3. The CDR3 protein is CASSTSGRDNEQYF. The CDR3 DNA sequence: TGTGCCAGTAGTACTAGCGGGAGGGATAACGAGCAGTACTTC.

The V and J genes are TRBV6-1 and TRBJ1-1; D is undetermined. V shed 5 bases and J shed 1 base, with 8 bases lying between them. The CDR3 has 13 residues. Germline V CDR1 and CDR2: MNHNS, SASEGT. The CDR3 DNA reads as TGTGCCAGCAGTCGCCGGGCGAACACTGAAGCTTTCTTT. It encodes CASSRRANTEAFF.

The rearrangement joins TRBV7-9 to TRBJ2-1, with D perhaps TRBD1 or TRBD2 (6 bases each). This CDR3 spans 16 amino acids. Germline-derived CDR1 and CDR2 are SEHNR and FQNEAQ (reference sequence). The V end lost 5 bases, the J end lost 0 bases, and 14 bases lay between the germline ends. CDR3 loop: CASSARGAGSYNEQFF. In DNA form, the CDR3 reads TGTGCCAGCAGCGCAAGGGGGGCGGGCTCCTACAATGAGCAGTTCTTC. Full variable domain (outside the CDR3, taken from reference TRBV7-9 and TRBJ2-1): DTGVSQNPRHKITKRGQNVTFRCDPISEHNRLYWYRQTLGQGPEFLTYFQNEAQLEKSRLLSDRFSAERPKGSFSTLEIQRTEQGDSAMYLCASSARGAGSYNEQFFGPGTRLTVL.

This rearrangement joins TRBV12-5 to TRBJ1-1; D unclear. CDR1 is LGHNT, CDR2 FRNRAP, per germline. This CDR3 is 12 amino acids long. V was cut by 6 bases and J by 6 bases, with 11 bases left in between. The CDR3 DNA sequence: TGTGCTAGTGGCCCGGGCAGTTCTGAAGCTTTCTTT. Its translation is CASGPGSSEAFF.

The chain is built from TRBV6-5 and TRBJ2-3, with 8 nucleotides matching TRBD2. The V segment lost 8 bases and the J segment 1 base; nucleotides outside the gene matches: 5. Per the germline V gene, CDR1 is MNHEY and CDR2 is SVGAGI. The CDR3 totals 14 residues. CDR3 sequence (DNA): TGTGCCAGCCGTCGGCGGGAGGGCACAGATACGCAGTATTTT. Translated, it gives CASRRREGTDTQYF.

V usage is TRBV21-1 and J usage is TRBJ2-7; TRBD2, the D gene given by the table, was not confirmed from the DNA. TRBV21-1 is deemed a pseudogene. The CDR3 has 14 amino acids. CDR3 sequence reads: CASTLGTPHDEQYF. Written as DNA, the CDR3 is TGTGCCAGCACCCTTGGGACTCCGCATGACGAGCAGTACTTC.

The J gene is TRBJ2-1, the V gene TRBV11-2, with TRBD1 matching 10 bases. Germline V gene lookup returns CDR1 SGHAT and CDR2 FQNNGV. CDR3 size: 15 residues. Losses at the gene ends were 5 bases for V and 6 bases for J; bases not matched to a gene: 7. As DNA, the CDR3 is TGTGCCAGCAGCCCTCCAGGGACAGGGGCCAATGAGCAGTTCTTC. Translated: CASSPPGTGANEQFF.

The chain is built from TRBV13 and TRBJ2-7; TRBD2 is a possible D gene (5 bases). This CDR3 has 14 amino acids. With 1 base removed from V and 3 bases from J, the gap between germline ends came to 10 bases. Germline V gene lookup returns CDR1 PRHDT and CDR2 FYEKMQ (reference sequence). The CDR3 bases are TGTGCCAGCAGCTTAGCGCCTAGCAGCTACGAGCAGTACTTC. Its protein product is CASSLAPSSYEQYF.

The V call is TRBV29-1, the J call TRBJ1-1, with D unresolved. The V and J ends lost 1 base and 7 bases respectively, with 7 bases between them. Germline V lookup: CDR1 SQVTM, CDR2 ANQGSEA. CDR3 length: 11 amino acids. CDR3 loop: CSVEAGREAFF. CDR3 coding DNA: TGCAGCGTTGAAGCCGGGCGTGAAGCTTTCTTT.

The gene calls are TRBV5-1 and TRBJ1-2, with 9 nucleotides matching TRBD1. Trimming took 4 bases from V and 4 from J; bases not matched to a gene: 11. The CDR3 has 16 amino acids. Germline V lookup: CDR1 SGHRS, CDR2 YFSETQ. The CDR3 region is CASSPRPTGGGYGYTF. As DNA, the CDR3 is TGCGCCAGCAGCCCTAGACCGACAGGGGGGGGCTATGGCTACACCTTC.

The V and J genes are TRBV25-1 and TRBJ2-1; perhaps TRBD2 as D (6 bases). The V gene's germline CDR1 is MGHDK and CDR2 SYGVNS. Trimming removed 5 bases at V and 3 bases at J, with 8 bases between. The length of the CDR3 is 13 residues. The CDR3 nucleotides read TGTGCCAGCAGTCGGGGGTTCTACAATGAGCAGTTCTTC. Protein sequence: CASSRGFYNEQFF. The full variable domain, completed using reference TRBV25-1 and TRBJ2-1, is EADIYQTPRYLVIGTGKKITLECSQTMGHDKMYWYQQDPGMELHLIHYSYGVNSTEKGDLSSESTVSRIRTEHFPLTLESARPSHTSQYLCASSRGFYNEQFFGPGTRLTVL.

The chain joins TRBV7-9 to TRBJ1-1; tentative D call: TRBD1 (5 bases). Trimming took off 4 bases at V and 4 bases at J, with 13 bases between the two ends. Germline-derived CDR1 and CDR2 are SEHNR and FQNEAQ (reference sequence). The length of the CDR3 is 14 residues. The CDR3 sequence is CASSSTGGGTEAFF. The CDR3 region has the DNA TGTGCCAGCAGCTCGACGGGGGGAGGCACTGAAGCTTTCTTT.

The rearrangement links TRBV11-2 to TRBJ2-3; no firm D call. The V gene lost 3 bases and the J gene lost 1 base, with 8 bases spanning the gap. CDR3 length equals 14 residues. CDR1 SGHAT and CDR2 FQNNGV come from the germline V gene. CDR3 amino acids: CASSLGRGTDTQYF. In DNA, the CDR3 is TGTGCCAGCAGCTTGGGTAGGGGCACAGATACGCAGTATTTT.

V usage is TRBV9 and J usage is TRBJ2-2, with 7 bases identical to TRBD1. The J segment lost 6 bases and the V segment lost 1 base, leaving 9 bases of the junction unmatched. The CDR3 has 16 residues. Germline assignment: CDR1 SGDLS and CDR2 YYNGEE. CDR3 region: CASSVIGHGQAGELFF. DNA of the CDR3: TGTGCCAGCAGCGTAATAGGACACGGACAGGCCGGGGAGCTGTTTTTT. The full variable domain, rest sourced from reference TRBV9 and TRBJ2-2, is DSGVTQTPKHLITATGQRVTLRCSPRSGDLSVYWYQQSLDQGLQFLIQYYNGEERAKGNILERFSAQQFPDLHSELNLSSLELGDSALYFCASSVIGHGQAGELFFGEGSRLTVL.

The chain recombines TRBV6-5 with TRBJ2-5, with D perhaps matching TRBD2 (6 bases). Germline values: CDR1 MNHEY, CDR2 SVGAGI. Trimming removed 0 bases at V and 5 bases at J, with 10 bases between. The CDR3 covers 14 residues. CDR3 sequence: CASSYSSGSETQYF. CDR3 sequence (DNA): TGTGCCAGCAGTTACTCGAGCGGGTCCGAGACCCAGTACTTC.

The V and J genes are TRBV9 and TRBJ2-7, with unresolved D. CDR3 length: 14 amino acids. Germline values: CDR1 SGDLS, CDR2 YYNGEE. The ends were cut back, 0 bases at V and 0 bases at J, with 7 bases in the middle. CDR3 protein: CASSVGRSSYEQYF. DNA for the CDR3: TGTGCCAGCAGCGTAGGCAGGAGCTCCTACGAGCAGTACTTC.

The CDR3 region is CASSVGTGPYEQYF. The CDR3, as DNA: TGTGCCAGCAGCGTCGGGACAGGACCCTACGAGCAGTACTTC. The V gene is TRBV5-5, the J gene TRBJ2-7; 8 nucleotides align to TRBD1. The CDR3 is 14 amino acids. From germline, CDR1 is SGHKS and CDR2 YYEKEE (reference sequence). The V segment lost 4 bases and the J segment 2 bases; nucleotides outside the gene matches: 5. The full variable domain, in which reference TRBV5-5 and TRBJ2-7 provide the parts outside the CDR3, is DAGVTQSPTHLIKTRGQQVTLRCSPISGHKSVSWYQQVLGQGPQFIFQYYEKEERGRGNFPDRFSARQFPNYSSELNVNALLLGDSALYLCASSVGTGPYEQYFGPGTRLTVT.

The V and J genes are TRBV7-8 and TRBJ1-3, with no clear D. The length of the CDR3 is 15 residues. The V end was cut by 4 bases, the J end by 0 bases, with 10 bases between. Germline V lookup: CDR1 SGHVS, CDR2 FQNEAQ. In DNA, the CDR3 is TGTGCCAGCAGCTACGACACGAGCTCTGGAAACACCATATATTTT. The encoded protein is CASSYDTSSGNTIYF.

The chain is built from TRBV27 and TRBJ2-3; 7 bases map to TRBD2. V was clipped by 1 base and J by 0 bases; unmatched bases: 4. This CDR3 has 16 residues. CDR1 and CDR2 from the germline V gene are MNHEY and SMNVEV (reference sequence). CDR3 in DNA: TGTGCCAGCAGTTTATTTCCTAGCGGTAGCACAGATACGCAGTATTTT. Protein: CASSLFPSGSTDTQYF.

This clone appeared a single time. The chain employs TRBV7-2 and TRBJ2-6; no firm D call. Germline CDR1 SGHTA, CDR2 FQGNSA. The CDR3 runs 17 residues. Trimming pared 1 base from V and 0 bases from J, leaving 10 bases between. As DNA, the CDR3 is TGTGCCAGCAGCTTAGGCCCTGGCTTCTCTGGGGCCAACGTCCTGACTTTC. Residues: CASSLGPGFSGANVLTF.

The V gene is TRBV19, the J gene TRBJ1-5, with a weak D call TRBD1 (5 bases). Trimming pared 7 bases from V and 5 bases from J, leaving 18 bases between. The length of the CDR3 is 15 residues. From germline, CDR1 is LNHDA and CDR2 SQIVND (reference sequence). The CDR3 DNA reads TGTGCCAGTAAATGGGTCAGTGGGGGGGATCAGCCCCAGCATTTT. It yields the protein CASKWVSGGDQPQHF.

The V gene is TRBV27, the J gene TRBJ2-1; TRBD2 is a possible D gene (6 bases). Germline V lookup: CDR1 MNHEY, CDR2 SMNVEV (reference sequence). The CDR3 loop spans 13 amino acids. Trimming stripped 6 bases from V and 9 bases from J, with 15 bases between. CDR3: CASSRRLETEQFF. Written as DNA, the CDR3 is TGTGCCAGCAGCCGAAGACTAGAAACTGAGCAGTTCTTC.

This clone rates as medium-sized. The V and J genes are TRBV6-6 and TRBJ2-7; D unclear. V lost 0 bases and J 5 bases, leaving 11 bases between the germline ends. CDR1 is MNHNY, CDR2 SVGAGI, per germline (reference sequence). The CDR3 extends over 14 amino acids. The CDR3 bases are TGTGCCAGCAGTTACTCGAAGGGATTCCACGAGCAGTACTTC. It translates to CASSYSKGFHEQYF.

The chain recombines TRBV5-6 with TRBJ1-5; D not resolved. Germline V gene sequence: CDR1 SGHDT, CDR2 YYEEEE. Trimming removed 2 bases from V and 4 bases from J, with 10 bases in between. The CDR3 sequence is 14 residues long. Here the CDR3 DNA reads TGTGCCAGCAGCTTCGGTAATGGGAATCAGCCCCAGCATTTT. Protein product: CASSFGNGNQPQHF.

The CDR3 DNA is TGTGCCAGCAGCTTAGCTAGAGTTGACTACGAGCAGTACTTC. Translating gives CASSLARVDYEQYF. This chain links TRBV11-2 with TRBJ2-7; unclear D gene. Germline values: CDR1 SGHAT, CDR2 FQNNGV. The CDR3 has 14 amino acids. V was shortened by 1 base and J by 3 bases, with 10 bases between the two germline ends.

The rearrangement links TRBV2 to TRBJ1-5, with D unclear. Looked up from germline, CDR1 is SNHLY and CDR2 is FYNNEI. Trimming removed 7 bases at V and 4 bases at J, with 8 bases between. The CDR3 contains 12 residues. The CDR3 nucleotides read TGTGCCAGCACCTCCGGAAATCAGCCCCAGCATTTT. Residues: CASTSGNQPQHF. Full variable domain (remainder filled in from reference TRBV2 and TRBJ1-5): EPEVTQTPSHQVTQMGQEVILRCVPISNHLYFYWYRQILGQKVEFLVSFYNNEISEKSEIFDDQFSVERPDGSNFTLKIRSTKLEDSAMYFCASTSGNQPQHFGDGTRLSIL.

This chain's CDR3 is CSVEVDEWTGRDGYTF. Written as DNA, the CDR3 is TGCAGCGTTGAGGTGGATGAATGGACAGGGCGAGATGGCTACACCTTC. The genes are TRBV29-1 and TRBJ1-2; 8 bases match TRBD1. CDR1 is SQVTM and CDR2 is ANQGSEA in the germline V gene. CDR3 length equals 16 residues. Unmatched junction bases numbered 15, after V lost 3 bases and J lost 6 bases.

This CDR3 reads CASSADGVTYEQYF. The CDR3 DNA follows: TGTGCCAGCAGCGCAGACGGAGTTACCTACGAGCAGTACTTC. This chain joins TRBV9 and TRBJ2-7; D is unclear. Germline values: CDR1 SGDLS, CDR2 YYNGEE. The CDR3 covers 14 residues. The V and J ends lost 3 bases and 2 bases respectively, with 12 bases between them.

The chain has TRBV6-1 and TRBJ1-3; no reliable D call. The CDR3 sequence is 15 residues long. V was clipped by 3 bases and J by 0 bases, with 9 bases between them. Germline V gene lookup returns CDR1 MNHNS and CDR2 SASEGT. CDR3 sequence: CASSDRTISGNTIYF. CDR3 DNA sequence: TGTGCCAGCAGTGACAGGACCATCTCTGGAAACACCATATATTTT.

This chain connects TRBV20-1 to TRBJ1-1; D gene uncertain. The CDR3 runs to 10 residues. Between the trimmed V and J ends, which lost 6 bases and 12 bases, there was a span of 14 bases. Germline CDR1 DFQATT, CDR2 SNEGSKA (reference sequence). In nucleotides, the CDR3 is TGCAGTGCCGGCCAGCCTGAGACTTTCTTT. Protein sequence: CSAGQPETFF.